These T cell receptor beta chains were read from a single sample in a study of patients and donors after allogeneic stem cell transplantation. Each CDR3 protein gets one entry after TCRdb re-called the RT-PCR reads with MiXCR. The table shows about a million distinct CDR3 sequences, with about 20% occurring only once. Input material: blood, either unsorted or a sorted T cell fraction (not recorded which). All receptors come from a human donor who was either an allogeneic HSCT recipient or a stem cell or donor lymphocyte infusion donor (not recorded which). It is not recorded whose cells these are; they may come from a transplant donor. The CDR3 runs from the conserved cysteine through the conserved F or W. The order of the fields is D gene, clone size, V gene, J gene, CDR3 DNA, CDR3 protein. The D gene is left open where the match is weak. Rows may omit the clone size; those that give it use once, few, many or a size class.

d_call: .
clone_size: .
v_call: TRBV9
j_call: TRBJ2-4
cdr3_nt: TGTGCCAGCAGCGGGGACCTGTGGGCCAAAAACATTCAGTACTTC
cdr3_aa: CASSGDLWAKNIQYF

d_call: .
clone_size: few
v_call: TRBV20-1
j_call: TRBJ1-5
cdr3_nt: TGCAGTGCTAGGCCCAACAAGGATCAGCCCCAGCATTTT
cdr3_aa: CSARPNKDQPQHF

d_call: .
clone_size: .
v_call: TRBV20-1
j_call: TRBJ2-3
cdr3_nt: TGCAGTGCTAGAGAACCGGGACCACCCCCAGATACGCAGTATTTT
cdr3_aa: CSAREPGPPPDTQYF

d_call: .
clone_size: few
v_call: TRBV30
j_call: TRBJ1-2
cdr3_nt: TGTGCCTGGAATGACGGCAGCTATGGCTACACCTTC
cdr3_aa: CAWNDGSYGYTF

d_call: TRBD1
clone_size: .
v_call: TRBV6-1
j_call: TRBJ1-4
cdr3_nt: TGTGCCAGCAGTGTTAACAGGGGGCTTAGGAAACTGTTTTTT
cdr3_aa: CASSVNRGLRKLFF

d_call: TRBD1
clone_size: many
v_call: TRBV7-9
j_call: TRBJ1-2
cdr3_nt: TGTGCCAGCAGCTTAGGGACAGGGAACTATGGCTACACCTTC
cdr3_aa: CASSLGTGNYGYTF

d_call: .
clone_size: many
v_call: TRBV10-3
j_call: TRBJ2-3
cdr3_nt: TGTGCCATCAATAGCGGAACCACAGATACGCAGTATTTT
cdr3_aa: CAINSGTTDTQYF

d_call: .
clone_size: .
v_call: TRBV27
j_call: TRBJ2-3
cdr3_nt: TGTGCCAGCAGACGAAGGGCCCTGTTATACACAGATACGCAGTATTTT
cdr3_aa: CASRRRALLYTDTQYF

d_call: .
clone_size: .
v_call: TRBV20-1
j_call: TRBJ2-7
cdr3_nt: TGCAGTGCCACCAGGGACACCCAATTAACCTACGAGCAGTACTTC
cdr3_aa: CSATRDTQLTYEQYF

d_call: .
clone_size: few
v_call: TRBV25-1
j_call: TRBJ2-6
cdr3_nt: TGTGCCAGCAGTCCCGGACCTGGGGCCAACGTCCTGACTTTC
cdr3_aa: CASSPGPGANVLTF

d_call: TRBD2
clone_size: .
v_call: TRBV19
j_call: TRBJ2-4
cdr3_nt: TGTGCCAGTAGTATGGAGGTAGCGGGGATAAAACTAGCCAAAAACATTCAGTACTTC
cdr3_aa: CASSMEVAGIKLAKNIQYF

d_call: TRBD2
clone_size: .
v_call: TRBV6-5
j_call: TRBJ2-5
cdr3_nt: TGTGCCAGCAGTTTCCCCTTAACCCCTTTAGGGCGGGAGCCAGAGACCCAGTACTTC
cdr3_aa: CASSFPLTPLGREPETQYF

d_call: TRBD2
clone_size: few
v_call: TRBV3-1
j_call: TRBJ2-7
cdr3_nt: TGTGCCAGCAGCCCCTTACGCGGGAGGCCTGGTTACGAGCAGTACTTC
cdr3_aa: CASSPLRGRPGYEQYF

d_call: .
clone_size: many
v_call: TRBV10-3
j_call: TRBJ1-6
cdr3_nt: TGTGCCATCAGTGAGTCGACCTATAATTCACCCCTCCACTTT
cdr3_aa: CAISESTYNSPLHF

d_call: .
clone_size: .
v_call: TRBV5-6
j_call: TRBJ2-7
cdr3_nt: TGTGCCAGCAGCTTGATTCGAACCTACGAGCAGTACTTC
cdr3_aa: CASSLIRTYEQYF

d_call: TRBD2
clone_size: .
v_call: TRBV27
j_call: TRBJ2-1
cdr3_nt: TGTGCCAGCAGTTTCGGGCCTCCGGGTGCGGGGGGTTACAATGAGCAGTTCTTC
cdr3_aa: CASSFGPPGAGGYNEQFF

d_call: TRBD1
clone_size: .
v_call: TRBV28
j_call: TRBJ2-1
cdr3_nt: TGTGCCAGCAGTTTATTAGTACAGGGGAAGGGTGAGCAGTTCTTC
cdr3_aa: CASSLLVQGKGEQFF

d_call: .
clone_size: many
v_call: TRBV5-1
j_call: TRBJ2-7
cdr3_nt: TGCGCCAGCAGCTTGGCTGGGGAACGGCAGTACTTC
cdr3_aa: CASSLAGERQYF

d_call: .
clone_size: .
v_call: TRBV2
j_call: TRBJ2-3
cdr3_nt: TGTGCCAGCAGGAGGGGGGCGGAAAGCACAGATACGCAGTATTTT
cdr3_aa: CASRRGAESTDTQYF

d_call: TRBD1
clone_size: .
v_call: TRBV7-9
j_call: TRBJ2-2
cdr3_nt: TGTGCCAGCAGCTCGACTCAACGGACAGGGGTCCCCGGGGAGCTGTTTTTT
cdr3_aa: CASSSTQRTGVPGELFF

d_call: TRBD1
clone_size: .
v_call: TRBV20-1
j_call: TRBJ2-4
cdr3_nt: TGCAGTGCTAGACCCCGGGACAGGGGTTGGGGCATTCAGTACTTC
cdr3_aa: CSARPRDRGWGIQYF

d_call: .
clone_size: .
v_call: TRBV12-3/TRBV12-4
j_call: TRBJ2-7
cdr3_nt: TGTGCCAGCTCCCCCGAGAGGGGCCAGCGGGTGGGTGAGCAGTACTTC
cdr3_aa: CASSPERGQRVGEQYF

d_call: .
clone_size: .
v_call: TRBV7-3
j_call: TRBJ1-1
cdr3_nt: TGTGCCAGCAGCCCCACGTCCGGTGCTTCTGAAGCTTTCTTT
cdr3_aa: CASSPTSGASEAFF

d_call: .
clone_size: .
v_call: TRBV29-1
j_call: TRBJ2-1
cdr3_nt: TGCAGCGTTGAAGTAGAACCTAACCGATTCAATGAGCAGTTCTTC
cdr3_aa: CSVEVEPNRFNEQFF

d_call: .
clone_size: few
v_call: TRBV27
j_call: TRBJ1-5
cdr3_nt: TGTGCCAGCACCGACCCAGGGTTTCAGCCCCAGCATTTT
cdr3_aa: CASTDPGFQPQHF

d_call: TRBD1
clone_size: few
v_call: TRBV7-8
j_call: TRBJ2-7
cdr3_nt: TGTGCCAGCAGCGTGGACAGGGGGCTACACGAGCAGTACTTC
cdr3_aa: CASSVDRGLHEQYF

d_call: .
clone_size: few
v_call: TRBV29-1
j_call: TRBJ1-2
cdr3_nt: TGCAGCACCCGGGGGCCAGGGCTAGGCTACACCTTC
cdr3_aa: CSTRGPGLGYTF

d_call: .
clone_size: .
v_call: TRBV5-4
j_call: TRBJ2-1
cdr3_nt: TGTGCCAGCAGCTTGGTGGATCATGAGCAGTTCTTC
cdr3_aa: CASSLVDHEQFF

d_call: TRBD2
clone_size: .
v_call: TRBV7-2
j_call: TRBJ2-5
cdr3_nt: TGTGCCAGCAGCTTATACGGGACTAGCGGGGGAGAGACCCAGTACTTC
cdr3_aa: CASSLYGTSGGETQYF

d_call: .
clone_size: .
v_call: TRBV30
j_call: TRBJ1-2
cdr3_nt: TGTGCCTGGAGGCCAGGGGTGAGTGGCTATGGCTACACCTTC
cdr3_aa: CAWRPGVSGYGYTF

d_call: .
clone_size: many
v_call: TRBV5-1
j_call: TRBJ2-1
cdr3_nt: TGCGCCAGCAGTTTCGCCGTGGCCGGGACTGTTAGGAATGAGCAGTTCTTC
cdr3_aa: CASSFAVAGTVRNEQFF

d_call: .
clone_size: .
v_call: TRBV6-2/TRBV6-3
j_call: TRBJ2-7
cdr3_nt: TGTGCCAGCAGTTACGAACAGGAATACTACGAGCAGTACTTC
cdr3_aa: CASSYEQEYYEQYF

d_call: .
clone_size: .
v_call: TRBV29-1
j_call: TRBJ2-7
cdr3_nt: TGCAGCGTTGAGGGTCCTCACTCCTACGAGCAGTACTTC
cdr3_aa: CSVEGPHSYEQYF

d_call: TRBD2
clone_size: few
v_call: TRBV7-7
j_call: TRBJ2-1
cdr3_nt: TGTGCTAGCGGAGAACTAGCGGGGGGGCTCAATGAGCAGTTCTTC
cdr3_aa: CASGELAGGLNEQFF

d_call: TRBD1
clone_size: few
v_call: TRBV9
j_call: TRBJ2-7
cdr3_nt: TGTGCCAGCAGCGTAGGTACAGGGGGTCCATCCTACGAGCAGTACTTC
cdr3_aa: CASSVGTGGPSYEQYF

d_call: .
clone_size: few
v_call: TRBV24-1
j_call: TRBJ2-1
cdr3_nt: TGTGCCACCAGTGAGGGGGGACCGGTCTTAGGGAATGAGCAGTTCTTC
cdr3_aa: CATSEGGPVLGNEQFF

d_call: .
clone_size: .
v_call: TRBV10-3
j_call: TRBJ2-2
cdr3_nt: TGTGCCATCAGTGGCCCAGGGGCGAGGACCGGGGAGCTGTTTTTT
cdr3_aa: CAISGPGARTGELFF

d_call: .
clone_size: .
v_call: TRBV10-3
j_call: TRBJ2-7
cdr3_nt: TGTGCCATCAGTGAGTCGCCGGGCAGTTTCTCCTACGAGCAGTACTTC
cdr3_aa: CAISESPGSFSYEQYF

d_call: .
clone_size: .
v_call: TRBV7-2
j_call: TRBJ2-7
cdr3_nt: TGTGCCAGTAGGCCCTCGGGTAGCGGTTCCTACGAGCAGTACTTC
cdr3_aa: CASRPSGSGSYEQYF

d_call: .
clone_size: .
v_call: TRBV2
j_call: TRBJ2-1
cdr3_nt: TGTGCCACCCTCCCCGGGCAGAACTACAATGAGCAGTTCTTC
cdr3_aa: CATLPGQNYNEQFF

d_call: .
clone_size: .
v_call: TRBV30
j_call: TRBJ2-7
cdr3_nt: TGTGCCTGGAGGCGGGAAAGGGAGCAGTACTTC
cdr3_aa: CAWRREREQYF

d_call: .
clone_size: once
v_call: TRBV19
j_call: TRBJ1-4
cdr3_nt: TGTGCCAGTAGTACGTCCGGCAGGGAGGGCGAAAAACTGTTTTTT
cdr3_aa: CASSTSGREGEKLFF

d_call: .
clone_size: few
v_call: TRBV5-6
j_call: TRBJ1-2
cdr3_nt: TGTGCCAGCAGCTCTAACACGGGGAACTATGGCTACACCTTC
cdr3_aa: CASSSNTGNYGYTF

d_call: TRBD1
clone_size: .
v_call: TRBV20-1
j_call: TRBJ1-2
cdr3_nt: TGCAGTGCTAGAGTCGGGACAGGGGAGAATGGCTACACCTTC
cdr3_aa: CSARVGTGENGYTF

d_call: .
clone_size: .
v_call: TRBV4-1
j_call: TRBJ2-1
cdr3_nt: TGCGCCAGCAGCCGAATTCTGGACAGCAATGAGCAGTTCTTC
cdr3_aa: CASSRILDSNEQFF

d_call: .
clone_size: few
v_call: TRBV4-1
j_call: TRBJ2-7
cdr3_nt: TGCGCCAGCAGCCAAGAGTGGTTAGCCACCCACGAGCAGTACTTC
cdr3_aa: CASSQEWLATHEQYF